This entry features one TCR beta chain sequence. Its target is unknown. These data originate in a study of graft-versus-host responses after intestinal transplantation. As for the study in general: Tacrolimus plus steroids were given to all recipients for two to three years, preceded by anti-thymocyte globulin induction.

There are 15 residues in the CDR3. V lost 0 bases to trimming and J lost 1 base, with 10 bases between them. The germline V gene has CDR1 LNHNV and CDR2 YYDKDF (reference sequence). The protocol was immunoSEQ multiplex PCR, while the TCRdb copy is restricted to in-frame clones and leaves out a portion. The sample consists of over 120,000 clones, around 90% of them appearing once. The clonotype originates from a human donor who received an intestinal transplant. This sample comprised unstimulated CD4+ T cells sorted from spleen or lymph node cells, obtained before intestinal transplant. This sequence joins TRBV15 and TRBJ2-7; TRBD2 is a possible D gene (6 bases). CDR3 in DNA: TGTGCCACCAGCAGAGATCCACTAGCTTCCTACGAGCAGTACTTC. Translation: CATSRDPLASYEQYF.